Below are 14 T cell receptor beta chains sequenced from a single sample in a study of blood T cell repertoires in COVID-19. Sequencing was performed with immunoSEQ multiplex PCR; in TCRdb, only in-frame clones are kept and a portion is missing. The sample lists around 130,000 clones; 75% to 90% were seen once. Input material: peripheral blood. The receptors were sampled from a woman of 80 years or more with acute or convalescent COVID-19.

V usage is TRBV3-1 (or the pseudogene TRBV3-2) and J usage is TRBJ1-4; the D is unclear. Germline loops: CDR1 LGHDT, CDR2 YNNKEL (reference sequence). This CDR3 contains 15 residues. Deletions cut 4 bases from V and 5 bases from J, with 14 bases between. The CDR3: CASSRGAVGNEKLFF. In DNA form, the CDR3 reads TGTGCCAGCAGCCGCGGTGCAGTTGGGAATGAAAAACTGTTTTTT.

V gene TRBV11-2 combines with J gene TRBJ2-2, with D perhaps matching TRBD1 (7 bases). CDR1 and CDR2 (germline): SGHAT, FQNNGV. The CDR3 runs 19 residues. V shed 5 bases and J shed 6 bases, with 28 bases lying between them. CDR3 sequence (DNA): TGTGCCAGCAGCGAGCGCCTATATAAGACAGGGAGGTTGGCCGGGGAGCTGTTTTTT. This translates into CASSERLYKTGRLAGELFF.

For the CDR3, the DNA is TGTGCCAGCAGCGTACAGGGGAATCAGCCCCAGCATTTT. This translates into CASSVQGNQPQHF. J is TRBJ1-5 and V is TRBV7-2; TRBD1 aligns across 7 bases. The trim removed 5 bases at V and 4 bases at J, leaving 2 bases unmatched. From germline, CDR1 is SGHTA and CDR2 FQGNSA. CDR3 length equals 13 residues.

The chain recombines TRBV6-1 with TRBJ1-1; D is unresolved. Trimming shortened V by 3 bases and J by 0 bases, and 8 bases separated the two germline ends. There are 14 residues in the CDR3. The germline V gene encodes CDR1 MNHNS and CDR2 SASEGT. DNA for the CDR3: TGTGCCAGCAGTGAGCCATCTATGAACACTGAAGCTTTCTTT. Protein product: CASSEPSMNTEAFF.

The V call is TRBV18, the J call TRBJ2-7; the D is unclear. This CDR3 has 14 amino acids. The germline V gene encodes CDR1 KGHSH and CDR2 LQKENI. The germline V and J ends were trimmed by 4 bases and 0 bases, with 10 bases remaining between them. The CDR3: CASSQSRPSYEQYF. In DNA, the CDR3 is TGTGCCAGCTCACAGTCTAGGCCCTCCTACGAGCAGTACTTC.

V and J are TRBV18 and TRBJ1-1, with D maybe TRBD1 (5 bases). The CDR3 runs 13 residues. Trimming stripped 6 bases from V and 2 bases from J, with 10 bases between. Germline V gene lookup returns CDR1 KGHSH and CDR2 LQKENI. In DNA form, the CDR3 reads TGTGCCAGCTCCCCCAGGGATAACACTGAAGCTTTCTTT. The encoded protein is CASSPRDNTEAFF.

The chain is built from TRBV7-6 and TRBJ1-1; TRBD1 matches at 9 bases. The CDR3 contains 14 residues. Germline CDR1 and CDR2: SGHVS and FNYEAQ. Trimming removed 6 bases from V and 6 bases from J; junction bases left unmatched: 8. The CDR3 reads CASSPGTGSSEAFF. CDR3 sequence (DNA): TGTGCCAGCAGTCCCGGGACAGGGTCCTCTGAAGCTTTCTTT.

This clone was detected only a few times. The rearrangement joins TRBV27 to TRBJ1-6; TRBD1 matches at 9 bases. In germline, CDR1 is MNHEY, CDR2 SMNVEV (reference sequence). The V segment lost 6 bases and the J segment 8 bases; nucleotides outside the gene matches: 14. The CDR3 extends over 17 amino acids. As DNA, the CDR3 is TGTGCCAGCAGCCGGAATCACAGGGGGCCGGGGGATTCACCCCTCCACTTT. This gives the protein CASSRNHRGPGDSPLHF.

This clone showed up just once. The rearrangement links TRBV7-8 to TRBJ2-5, with 7 bases identical to TRBD1. The CDR3 loop spans 13 amino acids. With 5 bases clipped from V and 2 bases from J, the junction kept 2 bases outside the gene matches. CDR1 and CDR2 from the germline V gene are SGHVS and FQNEAQ. For the CDR3, the DNA is TGTGCCAGCAGCACGGGACAGCAAGAGACCCAGTACTTC. This sequence encodes CASSTGQQETQYF.

V is TRBV5-1 and J is TRBJ2-3; 15 positions agree with TRBD2. The CDR3 length is 16 residues. V dropped 0 bases and J dropped 7; count of bases not matched to a gene: 3. From germline, CDR1 is SGHRS and CDR2 YFSETQ. CDR3 sequence: CASSLGGTSGRNTQYF. CDR3 DNA: TGCGCCAGCAGCTTGGGCGGGACTAGCGGGAGGAATACGCAGTATTTT.

The chain recombines TRBV19 with TRBJ2-7; D is unresolved. The CDR3 has 13 residues. V was cut by 1 base and J by 4 bases, with 8 bases left in between. Germline values: CDR1 LNHDA, CDR2 SQIVND (reference sequence). CDR3 residues: CASSIARSYEQYF. CDR3 DNA sequence: TGTGCCAGTAGTATAGCCAGGTCATACGAGCAGTACTTC. The whole variable domain, filled in from reference TRBV19 and TRBJ2-7, reads DGGITQSPKYLFRKEGQNVTLSCEQNLNHDAMYWYRQDPGQGLRLIYYSQIVNDFQKGDIAEGYSVSREKKESFPLTVTSAQKNPTAFYLCASSIARSYEQYFGPGTRLTVT.

CDR3 DNA sequence: TGTGCTAGTGGTTCCCCCCCCGTCGGTGGCTACACCTTC. It specifies CASGSPPVGGYTF. This chain joins TRBV12-5 and TRBJ1-2; D gene unclear. Germline V gene data show CDR1 as LGHNT and CDR2 as FRNRAP. V was pared by 4 bases and J by 7 bases, with 13 bases between. The CDR3 is 13 amino acids.

The V gene is TRBV28, the J gene TRBJ1-1; 10 bases align to TRBD1. The J segment lost 1 base and the V segment lost 2 bases, leaving 10 bases of the junction unmatched. The CDR3 length is 18 residues. CDR1 and CDR2 (germline): MDHEN, SYDVKM. CDR3 sequence (DNA): TGTGCCAGCAGTTTAGCCCTCGGGGACAGGGGTGCGAACACTGAAGCTTTCTTT. This codes for CASSLALGDRGANTEAFF.

The chain couples TRBV7-9 to TRBJ2-2, with D perhaps matching TRBD1 (5 bases). The V gene lost 5 bases and the J gene lost 0 bases, with 10 bases spanning the gap. Germline CDR1 is SEHNR and CDR2 is FQNEAQ (reference sequence). The CDR3 sequence is 15 residues long. The chain's CDR3 is CASSQRQPNTGELFF. The CDR3 nucleotides read TGTGCCAGCAGCCAAAGACAGCCGAACACCGGGGAGCTGTTTTTT. Together with reference TRBV7-9 and TRBJ2-2, the CDR3 gives the full variable domain: DTGVSQNPRHKITKRGQNVTFRCDPISEHNRLYWYRQTLGQGPEFLTYFQNEAQLEKSRLLSDRFSAERPKGSFSTLEIQRTEQGDSAMYLCASSQRQPNTGELFFGEGSRLTVL.